This TCR beta chain was obtained from a study of technical replicates of blood from several donors. Germline values: CDR1 MNHNS, CDR2 SASEGT. Trimming took 0 bases from V and 4 from J, leaving 11 bases between them. This CDR3 spans 15 amino acids. The method was immunoSEQ multiplex PCR; TCRdb's version includes in-frame clones alone and lacks a portion of them. The table has under 85,000 clones, about 97% seen once. This TCR was sampled from a human donor in good health. The chain employs TRBV6-1 and TRBJ2-3; D is possibly TRBD1 (5 bases). The sequencing input was T cells isolated from PBMCs. The CDR3 loop reads CASSEAPGLADTQYF. CDR3 sequence (DNA): TGTGCCAGCAGTGAAGCTCCAGGGTTGGCAGATACGCAGTATTTT.